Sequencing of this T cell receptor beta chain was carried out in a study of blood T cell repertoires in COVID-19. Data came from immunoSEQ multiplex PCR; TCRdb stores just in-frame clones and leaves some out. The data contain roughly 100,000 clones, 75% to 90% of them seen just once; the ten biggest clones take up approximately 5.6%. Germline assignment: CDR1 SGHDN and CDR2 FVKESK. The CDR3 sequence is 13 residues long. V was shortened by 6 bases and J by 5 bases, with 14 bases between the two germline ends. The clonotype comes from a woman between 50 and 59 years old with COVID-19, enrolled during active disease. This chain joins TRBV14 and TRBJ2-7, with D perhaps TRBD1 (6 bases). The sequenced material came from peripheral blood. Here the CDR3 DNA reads TGTGCCAGCAGGGCAGGGGATTCCCACGAGCAGTACTTC. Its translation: CASRAGDSHEQYF.